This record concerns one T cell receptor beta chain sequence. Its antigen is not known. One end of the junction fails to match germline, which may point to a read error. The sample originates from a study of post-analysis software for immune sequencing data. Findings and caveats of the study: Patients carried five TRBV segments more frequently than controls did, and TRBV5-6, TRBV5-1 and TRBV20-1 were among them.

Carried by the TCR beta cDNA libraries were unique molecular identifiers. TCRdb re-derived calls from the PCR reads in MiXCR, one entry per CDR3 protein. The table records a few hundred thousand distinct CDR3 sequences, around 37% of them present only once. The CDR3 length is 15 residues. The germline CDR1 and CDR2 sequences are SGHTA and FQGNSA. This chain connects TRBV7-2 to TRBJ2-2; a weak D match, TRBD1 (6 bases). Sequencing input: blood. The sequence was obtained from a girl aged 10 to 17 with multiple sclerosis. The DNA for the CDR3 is TGTGACAGCAGCCCTCGGACAGCGTCCACCGGGGAGCTGTTTTTT. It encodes CDSSPRTASTGELFF.